This TCR beta chain was found in a study of blood T cell repertoires in COVID-19. Study information: COVID-19 samples collected from the United States, Italy and Spain covered acute and convalescent phases. In each case, the material was cDNA or gDNA derived from T cells, B-cell-depleted T cells, or PBMCs.

Here immunoSEQ multiplex PCR was the method, and the copy in TCRdb shows in-frame clones only, minus some. Of roughly 87,000 clones in the sample, about 88% are singletons; the top ten hold roughly 5.4%. The germline CDR1 and CDR2 sequences are SGHRS and YFSETQ. The CDR3 contains 15 residues. Losses at the gene ends were 2 bases for V and 3 bases for J; bases not matched to a gene: 4. The chain links TRBV5-1 to TRBJ1-3; 8 bases align to TRBD1. The sequence was obtained from a woman aged 80 or over with active COVID-19. Specimen: peripheral blood. Here the CDR3 reads CASSFGQGFGNTIYF. In DNA form, the CDR3 reads TGCGCCAGCAGCTTCGGACAGGGATTTGGAAACACCATATATTTT.